This T cell receptor beta chain stems from a study of STAT5B mutations in CD4+ large granular lymphocyte leukemia. Study outcomes and limitations: Higher CD4+ than CD8+ T-LGLL clonality might reflect small sample size.

Sequenced by immunoSEQ multiplex PCR; TCRdb stores in-frame clones only, minus some. Counted here are approximately 8,400 clones, over 85% occurring once; the ten biggest clones make up 50%. Notes on this clone: What it recognizes is unknown.

The receptor was derived from a woman in her 70s with CD4+ T-cell large granular lymphocyte leukemia. Sequencing was carried out using PBMCs.

The CDR3 nucleotides are TGTGCCAGCAGCTGGGGGACTAGCGGGGGTACGAAGACCCAGTACTTC. This encodes CASSWGTSGGTKTQYF. V is TRBV7-2 and J is TRBJ2-5; TRBD2 agrees at 14 bases. V was pared by 4 bases and J by 6 bases, with 7 bases of the junction left unmatched. Per germline, CDR1 SGHTA and CDR2 FQGNSA. The CDR3 totals 16 residues.